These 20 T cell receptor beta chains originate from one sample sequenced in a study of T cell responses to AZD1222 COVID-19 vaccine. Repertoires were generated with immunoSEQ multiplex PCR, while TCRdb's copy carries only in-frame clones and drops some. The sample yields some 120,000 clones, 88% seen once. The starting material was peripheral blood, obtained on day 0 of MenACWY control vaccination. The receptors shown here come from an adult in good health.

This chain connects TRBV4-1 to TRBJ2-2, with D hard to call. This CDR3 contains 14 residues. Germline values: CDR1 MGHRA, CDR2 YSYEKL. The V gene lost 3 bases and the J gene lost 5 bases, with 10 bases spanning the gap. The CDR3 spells CASSHPLRTGELFF. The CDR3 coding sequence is TGCGCCAGCAGCCACCCTCTTCGGACCGGGGAGCTGTTTTTT.

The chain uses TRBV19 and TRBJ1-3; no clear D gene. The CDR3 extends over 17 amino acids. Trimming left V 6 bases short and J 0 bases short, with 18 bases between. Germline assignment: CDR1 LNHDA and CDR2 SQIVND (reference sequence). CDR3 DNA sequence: TGTGCCAGTAGCGATCTGGGAAGCCTCTACTCTGGAAACACCATATATTTT. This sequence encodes CASSDLGSLYSGNTIYF.

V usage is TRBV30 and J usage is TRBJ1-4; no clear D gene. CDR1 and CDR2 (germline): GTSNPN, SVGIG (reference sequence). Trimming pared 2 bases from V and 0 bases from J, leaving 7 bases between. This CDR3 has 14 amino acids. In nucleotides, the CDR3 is TGTGCCTGGAGTCAGGTTGCAACTAATGAAAAACTGTTTTTT. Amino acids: CAWSQVATNEKLFF. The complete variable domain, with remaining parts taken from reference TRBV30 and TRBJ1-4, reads SQTIHQWPATLVQPVGSPLSLECTVEGTSNPNLYWYRQAAGRGLQLLFYSVGIGQISSEVPQNLSASRPQDRQFILSSKKLLLSDSGFYLCAWSQVATNEKLFFGSGTQLSVL.

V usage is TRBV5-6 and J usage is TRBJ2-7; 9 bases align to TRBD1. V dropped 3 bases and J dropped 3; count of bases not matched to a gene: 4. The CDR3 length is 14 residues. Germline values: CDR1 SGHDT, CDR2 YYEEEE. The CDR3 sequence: CASSYRDRDYEQYF. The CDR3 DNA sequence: TGTGCCAGCAGCTACCGGGACAGGGACTACGAGCAGTACTTC.

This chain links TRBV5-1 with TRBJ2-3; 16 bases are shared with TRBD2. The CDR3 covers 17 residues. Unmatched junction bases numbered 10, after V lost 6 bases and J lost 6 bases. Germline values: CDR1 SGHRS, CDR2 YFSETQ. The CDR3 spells CASTQGLAGGPWDTQYF. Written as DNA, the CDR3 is TGCGCCAGCACCCAGGGACTAGCGGGAGGGCCTTGGGATACGCAGTATTTT.

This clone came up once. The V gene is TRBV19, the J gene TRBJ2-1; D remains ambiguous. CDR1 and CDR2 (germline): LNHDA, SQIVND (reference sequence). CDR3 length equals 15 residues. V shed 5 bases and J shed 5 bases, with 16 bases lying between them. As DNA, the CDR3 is TGTGCCAGTAGTGCCCAGAACCGGCAGAACAATGAGCAGTTCTTC. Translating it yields CASSAQNRQNNEQFF. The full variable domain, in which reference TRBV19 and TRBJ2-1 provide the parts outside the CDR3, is DGGITQSPKYLFRKEGQNVTLSCEQNLNHDAMYWYRQDPGQGLRLIYYSQIVNDFQKGDIAEGYSVSREKKESFPLTVTSAQKNPTAFYLCASSAQNRQNNEQFFGPGTRLTVL.

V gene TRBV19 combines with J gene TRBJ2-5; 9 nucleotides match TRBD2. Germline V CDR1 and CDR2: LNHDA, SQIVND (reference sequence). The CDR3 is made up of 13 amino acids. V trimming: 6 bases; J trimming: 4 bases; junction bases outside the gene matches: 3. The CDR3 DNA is TGTGCCAGTAGCCTTAGCGGGAGAGAGACCCAGTACTTC. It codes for CASSLSGRETQYF. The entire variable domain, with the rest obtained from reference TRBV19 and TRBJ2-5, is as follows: DGGITQSPKYLFRKEGQNVTLSCEQNLNHDAMYWYRQDPGQGLRLIYYSQIVNDFQKGDIAEGYSVSREKKESFPLTVTSAQKNPTAFYLCASSLSGRETQYFGPGTRLLVL.

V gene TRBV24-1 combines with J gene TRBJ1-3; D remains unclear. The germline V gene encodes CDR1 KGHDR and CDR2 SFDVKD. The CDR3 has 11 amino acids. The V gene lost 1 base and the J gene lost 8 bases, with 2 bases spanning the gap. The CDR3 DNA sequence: TGTGCCACCAGTGATTTTGACACCATATATTTT. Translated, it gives CATSDFDTIYF.

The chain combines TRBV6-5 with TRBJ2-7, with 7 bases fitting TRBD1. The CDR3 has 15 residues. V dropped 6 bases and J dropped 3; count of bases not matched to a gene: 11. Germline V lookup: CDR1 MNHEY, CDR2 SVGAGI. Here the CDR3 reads CASSQERDSGYEQYF. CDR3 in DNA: TGTGCCAGCAGCCAAGAACGGGACAGCGGCTACGAGCAGTACTTC.

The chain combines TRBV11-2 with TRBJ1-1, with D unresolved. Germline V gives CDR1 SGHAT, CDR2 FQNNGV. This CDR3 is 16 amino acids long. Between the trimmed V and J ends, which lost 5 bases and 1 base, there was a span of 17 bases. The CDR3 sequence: CASSPVLSGRNTEAFF. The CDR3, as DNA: TGTGCCAGCAGCCCTGTCCTTAGCGGTAGGAACACTGAAGCTTTCTTT. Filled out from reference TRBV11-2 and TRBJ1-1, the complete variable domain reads EAGVAQSPRYKIIEKRQSVAFWCNPISGHATLYWYQQILGQGPKLLIQFQNNGVVDDSQLPKDRFSAERLKGVDSTLKIQPAKLEDSAVYLCASSPVLSGRNTEAFFGQGTRLTVV.

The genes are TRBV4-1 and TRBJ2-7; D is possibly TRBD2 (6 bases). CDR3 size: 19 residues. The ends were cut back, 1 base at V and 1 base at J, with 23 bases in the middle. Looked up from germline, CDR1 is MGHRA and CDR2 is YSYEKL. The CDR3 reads CASSQAWERGTDRSYEQYF. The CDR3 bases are TGCGCCAGCAGCCAAGCCTGGGAGCGAGGGACTGACCGATCCTACGAGCAGTACTTC.

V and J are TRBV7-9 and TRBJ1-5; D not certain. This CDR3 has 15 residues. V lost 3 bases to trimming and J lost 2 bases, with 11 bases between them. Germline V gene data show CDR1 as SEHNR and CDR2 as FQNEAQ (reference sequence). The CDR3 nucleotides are TGTGCCAGCAGCTTTTATGTAGTAGGCAATCAGCCCCAGCATTTT. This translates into CASSFYVVGNQPQHF.

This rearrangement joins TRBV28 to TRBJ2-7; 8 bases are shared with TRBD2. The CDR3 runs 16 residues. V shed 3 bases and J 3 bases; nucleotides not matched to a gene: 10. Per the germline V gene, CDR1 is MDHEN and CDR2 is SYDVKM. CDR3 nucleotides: TGTGCCAGCAGTTTCCTCCGCCAGCGGGGGAGCTACGAGCAGTACTTC. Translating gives CASSFLRQRGSYEQYF. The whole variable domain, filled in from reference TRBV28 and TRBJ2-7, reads DVKVTQSSRYLVKRTGEKVFLECVQDMDHENMFWYRQDPGLGLRLIYFSYDVKMKEKGDIPEGYSVSREKKERFSLILESASTNQTSMYLCASSFLRQRGSYEQYFGPGTRLTVT.

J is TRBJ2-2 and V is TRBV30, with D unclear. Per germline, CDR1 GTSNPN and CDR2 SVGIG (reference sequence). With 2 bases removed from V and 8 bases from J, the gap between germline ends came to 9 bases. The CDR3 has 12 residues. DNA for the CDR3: TGTGCCTGGAGTCCACAATCGGGGGAGCTGTTTTTT. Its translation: CAWSPQSGELFF. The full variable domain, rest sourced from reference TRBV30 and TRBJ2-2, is SQTIHQWPATLVQPVGSPLSLECTVEGTSNPNLYWYRQAAGRGLQLLFYSVGIGQISSEVPQNLSASRPQDRQFILSSKKLLLSDSGFYLCAWSPQSGELFFGEGSRLTVL.

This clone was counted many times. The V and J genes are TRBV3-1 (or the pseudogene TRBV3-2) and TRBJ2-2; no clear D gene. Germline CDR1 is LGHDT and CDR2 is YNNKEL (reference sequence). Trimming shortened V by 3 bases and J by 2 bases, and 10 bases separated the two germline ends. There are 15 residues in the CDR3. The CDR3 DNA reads TGTGCCAGCAGCCAGGCTATTTCAAACACCGGGGAGCTGTTTTTT. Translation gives CASSQAISNTGELFF.

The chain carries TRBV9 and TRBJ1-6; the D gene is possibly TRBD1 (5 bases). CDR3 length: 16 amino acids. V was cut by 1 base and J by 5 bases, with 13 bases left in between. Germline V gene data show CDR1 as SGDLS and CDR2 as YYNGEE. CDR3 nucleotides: TGTGCCAGCAGCGTATATGACAGAGAGGATAATTCACCCCTCCACTTT. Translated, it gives CASSVYDREDNSPLHF.

CDR3 DNA sequence: TGTGCCAGCAGTGCCCACAATGAGCAGTTCTTC. Translated: CASSAHNEQFF. This rearrangement joins TRBV27 to TRBJ2-1; D is uncertain. The CDR3 spans 11 residues. Trimming took off 5 bases at V and 5 bases at J, with 4 bases between the two ends. Germline lookup yields CDR1 MNHEY and CDR2 SMNVEV (reference sequence).

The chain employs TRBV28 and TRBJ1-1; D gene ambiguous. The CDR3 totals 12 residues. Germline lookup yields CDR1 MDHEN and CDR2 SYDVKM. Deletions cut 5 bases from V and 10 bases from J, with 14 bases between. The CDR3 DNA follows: TGTGCCAGCAGTCTGACCCAAGAGGTAGCTTTCTTT. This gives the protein CASSLTQEVAFF.

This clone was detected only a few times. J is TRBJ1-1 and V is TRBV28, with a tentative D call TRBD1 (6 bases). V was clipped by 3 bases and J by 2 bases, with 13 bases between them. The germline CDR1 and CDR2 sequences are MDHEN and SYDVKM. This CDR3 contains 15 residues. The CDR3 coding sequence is TGTGCCAGCAGTTTTCTACAGGGTGGTAACACTGAAGCTTTCTTT. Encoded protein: CASSFLQGGNTEAFF.

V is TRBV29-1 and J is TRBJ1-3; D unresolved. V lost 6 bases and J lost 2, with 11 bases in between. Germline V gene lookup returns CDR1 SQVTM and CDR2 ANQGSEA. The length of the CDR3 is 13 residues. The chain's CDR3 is CSVKGGTGNTIYF. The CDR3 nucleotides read TGCAGCGTGAAGGGAGGGACTGGAAACACCATATATTTT.